In its sample, the clone carrying this TCR beta chain was seen many times. These data are taken from a study of T-cell reconstitution after alpha-beta-depleted transplantation in children. There are 13 residues in the CDR3. Germline V lookup: CDR1 DFQATT, CDR2 SNEGSKA (reference sequence). V was cut by 5 bases and J by 3 bases, with 11 bases left in between. The library targeted TCRbeta and was prepared with unique molecular identifiers. Using its own MiXCR run on the PCR reads, TCRdb lists one record per CDR3 protein. This table has 440,000 or so distinct CDR3 sequences, around 46% appearing once. The chain couples TRBV20-1 to TRBJ2-1; D could derive from TRBD1 or TRBD2 (5 bases each). This clonotype was sampled from a girl aged 2-10 years with aplastic anemia, due to receive a stem cell transplant. The sample was PBMCs, taken before TCRalphabeta/CD19-depleted stem cell transplant. The CDR3 region is CSAPRDDYNEQFF. The CDR3 coding sequence is TGCAGTGCTCCAAGGGACGACTACAATGAGCAGTTCTTC.